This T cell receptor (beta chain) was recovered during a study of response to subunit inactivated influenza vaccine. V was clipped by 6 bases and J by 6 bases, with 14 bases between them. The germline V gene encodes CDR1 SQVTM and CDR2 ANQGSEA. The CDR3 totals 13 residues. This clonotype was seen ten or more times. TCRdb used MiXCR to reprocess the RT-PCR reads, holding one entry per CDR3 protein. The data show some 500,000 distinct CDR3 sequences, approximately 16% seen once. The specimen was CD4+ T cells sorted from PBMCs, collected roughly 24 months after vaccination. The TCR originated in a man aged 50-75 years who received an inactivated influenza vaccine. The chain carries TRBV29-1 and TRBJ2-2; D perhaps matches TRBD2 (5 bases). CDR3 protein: CSVGLTVPGELFF. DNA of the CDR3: TGCAGCGTCGGACTGACGGTCCCCGGGGAGCTGTTTTTT.